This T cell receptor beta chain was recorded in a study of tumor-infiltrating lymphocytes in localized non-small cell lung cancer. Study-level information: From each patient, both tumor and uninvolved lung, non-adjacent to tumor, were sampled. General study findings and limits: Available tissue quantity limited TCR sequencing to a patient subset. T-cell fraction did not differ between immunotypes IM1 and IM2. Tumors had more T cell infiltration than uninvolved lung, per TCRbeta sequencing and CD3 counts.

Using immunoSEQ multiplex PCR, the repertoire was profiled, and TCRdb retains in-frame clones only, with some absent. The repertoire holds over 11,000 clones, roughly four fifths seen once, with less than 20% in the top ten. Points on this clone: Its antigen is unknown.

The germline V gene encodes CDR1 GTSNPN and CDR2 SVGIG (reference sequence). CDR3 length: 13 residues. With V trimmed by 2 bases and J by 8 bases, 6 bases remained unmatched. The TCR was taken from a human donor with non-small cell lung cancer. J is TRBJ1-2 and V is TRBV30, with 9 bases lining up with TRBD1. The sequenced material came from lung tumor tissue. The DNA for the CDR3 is TGTGCCTGGAGTACCGGGACAGGGTACGGCTACACCTTC. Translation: CAWSTGTGYGYTF.